The subject of this entry is one T cell receptor beta chain. This entry belongs to a study of cytomegalovirus exposure and HLA in healthy donors. The CDR3 contains 15 residues. V shed 3 bases and J 4 bases; nucleotides not matched to a gene: 8. CDR1 is SGHRS and CDR2 is YFSETQ in the germline V gene. The PCR employed 60 Vbeta primers together with 13 Jbeta primers. Measured with immunoSEQ multiplex PCR; TCRdb has only the in-frame clones, and not every one. The data hold 150,000 to 250,000 clones, with roughly 85% observed a single time. The sequence was obtained from a woman in her forties or fifties in good health and CMV-seronegative. The gene calls are TRBV5-1 and TRBJ2-7, with 9 bases identical to TRBD2. Material: PBMCs. The CDR3 region is CASSSRAGGPYEQYF. CDR3 bases: TGCGCCAGCAGCTCTAGGGCGGGAGGGCCATACGAGCAGTACTTC.